The clone carrying this TCR beta chain was seen ten or more times. The source of the sample is a study of regulatory T cells in long-lasting Graves disease. Looking at the study overall: For under 3 months, newly diagnosed Graves' patients had been taking antithyroid drugs.

Time point here: newly diagnosed GD, antithyroid drugs for less than 3 months. Preparation of the TCR library used RNA extracted from PBMCs. In this cohort, patients came from an endocrinology department located in Xi'an, China. Sequencing libraries for TCR beta were prepared with iRepertoire HTBI primers and Arm-PCR of CDR3 regions. TCRdb called the multiplex PCR reads again in MiXCR, with one record for every CDR3 protein. The sample shows hundreds of thousands of distinct CDR3 sequences, around 17% of them seen only once. The CDR3 length is 14 residues. In germline, CDR1 is SGHDN, CDR2 FVKESK. V trimming: 3 bases; J trimming: 6 bases; junction bases outside the gene matches: 7. This sample also appeared in a second study, on T cells in Graves' hyperthyroidism and ophthalmopathy. This second study says: The study enrolled patients aged 18 to 65 with newly diagnosed hyperthyroidism of under 2 months' duration. The primer set for the first-round RT-PCR of the TCR CDR3 was HTBI.

This receptor was taken from a young woman with Graves disease. This chain uses TRBV14 with TRBJ1-2; the match to TRBD1 covers 7 bases. Source: peripheral blood mononuclear cells (PBMCs), taken at new diagnosis, from a patient treated with antithyroid drugs. In DNA, the CDR3 is TGTGCCAGCAGCCATTGGGACAGCCAACATGGCTACACCTTC. It yields the protein CASSHWDSQHGYTF. Drawing the rest from reference TRBV14 and TRBJ1-2, the complete variable domain is EAGVTQFPSHSVIEKGQTVTLRCDPISGHDNLYWYRRVMGKEIKFLLHFVKESKQDESGMPNNRFLAERTGGTYSTLKVQPAELEDSGVYFCASSHWDSQHGYTFGSGTRLTVV.